The 12 T cell receptor beta chains in this list originate from one sample, sequenced in a study of shared T cell receptors in the human thymus. Sequencing was performed with immunoSEQ multiplex PCR; in TCRdb, only in-frame clones are kept and a portion is missing. The table has fewer than 700,000 clones, around nine tenths seen once. These same data were also listed under a study on human thymus T cells.

Sequencing was carried out using thymocytes. These receptors originate from a boy younger than two with a congenital heart defect.

The rearrangement uses TRBV11-2 and TRBJ2-7, with TRBD2 matching 9 bases. The CDR3 is 17 residues long. V lost 6 bases, J lost 2 bases, and 14 bases stayed unmatched. Germline CDR1 and CDR2: SGHAT and FQNNGV. The chain's CDR3 is CASSPSGRNQGTYEQYF. The DNA for the CDR3 is TGTGCCAGCAGTCCGAGCGGGAGGAACCAAGGGACCTACGAGCAGTACTTC.

This chain uses TRBV7-8 with TRBJ2-3, with TRBD2 matching 11 bases. The ends lost 7 bases at V and 1 base at J; junction bases unmatched: 7. The germline gives CDR1 SGHVS, CDR2 FQNEAQ. The CDR3 length is 16 residues. Written as DNA, the CDR3 is TGTGCCAGCACCCGTAGCGGGAGGGGTTGCACAGATACGCAGTATTTT. Translation: CASTRSGRGCTDTQYF.

The rearrangement links TRBV7-9 to TRBJ1-1; D gene uncertain. The germline V gene encodes CDR1 SEHNR and CDR2 FQNEAQ (reference sequence). With 5 bases removed from V and 8 bases from J, the gap between germline ends came to 9 bases. CDR3 length: 11 residues. The CDR3 DNA sequence: TGTGCCAGCAGCACCCGGGAAGAAGCTTTCTTT. As protein: CASSTREEAFF.

In its sample, this clone was seen a few times. This chain uses TRBV4-1 with TRBJ2-7; 8 bases line up with TRBD2. The CDR3 runs to 15 residues. V lost 0 bases to trimming and J lost 7 bases; unmatched junction nucleotides: 8. CDR1 is MGHRA and CDR2 is YSYEKL in the germline V gene. CDR3: CASSQDSGRGEEQYF. CDR3 DNA sequence: TGCGCCAGCAGCCAAGATAGTGGGCGGGGGGAAGAGCAGTACTTC.

V is TRBV6-5 and J is TRBJ2-3; 7 bases fit TRBD1. V shed 5 bases, J shed 2 bases, and the junction held 7 bases outside the gene matches. Germline CDR1 reads MNHEY; CDR2 reads SVGAGI. The CDR3 covers 15 residues. The CDR3 coding sequence is TGTGCCAGCAGTGTCCGGGACAGCGACACAGATACGCAGTATTTT. It specifies CASSVRDSDTDTQYF.

A word on this clone: A junction boundary mismatches the germline segment, possibly from a read error. The chain couples TRBV27 to TRBJ2-7; TRBD1 aligns across 7 bases. CDR1 and CDR2 (germline): MNHEY, SMNVEV (reference sequence). This CDR3 contains 14 residues. CDR3 region: CASSLVTGPYGQYF. CDR3 DNA: TGTGCCAGCAGTTTAGTGACAGGGCCATACGGGCAGTACTTC.

The V call is TRBV7-8, the J call TRBJ2-1; TRBD2 aligns across 8 bases. The length of the CDR3 is 17 residues. Germline assignment: CDR1 SGHVS and CDR2 FQNEAQ. V lost 6 bases and J lost 10; bases outside the gene matches: 20. As DNA, the CDR3 is TGTGCCAGCAGGGTCAGCCTCCCGGGACTAGGTCACGGGGAGCAGTTCTTC. Translating it yields CASRVSLPGLGHGEQFF.

The chain joins TRBV28 to TRBJ2-3; TRBD2 matches at 9 bases. Germline-derived CDR1 and CDR2 are MDHEN and SYDVKM. The trim removed 3 bases at V and 3 bases at J, leaving 1 base unmatched. CDR3 length: 14 amino acids. CDR3 sequence: CASSFLAGTDTQYF. The CDR3 DNA sequence: TGTGCCAGCAGTTTCCTAGCGGGAACAGATACGCAGTATTTT.

This clone was recorded once. This chain links TRBV12-5 with TRBJ2-1, with 8 nucleotides matching TRBD2. The CDR3 has 15 amino acids. V lost 1 base, J lost 6 bases, and 5 bases stayed unmatched. Germline V gene data show CDR1 as LGHNT and CDR2 as FRNRAP. CDR3 sequence (DNA): TGTGCTAGTGGTTTGGGACCGGGGGGGTGCAATGAGCAGTTCTTC. Protein: CASGLGPGGCNEQFF.

The chain joins TRBV6-1 to TRBJ1-5; no clear D. V lost 8 bases and J 1 base, leaving 12 bases between the germline ends. The CDR3 is 14 amino acids. CDR1 is MNHNS and CDR2 is SASEGT in the germline V gene. The CDR3 DNA reads as TGTGCCAGCGGGCCCTCAGAGAGCAATCAGCCCCAGCATTTT. Its protein product is CASGPSESNQPQHF.

The chain has TRBV14 and TRBJ2-7; D might be TRBD2 (6 bases). Trimming took off 4 bases at V and 3 bases at J, with 13 bases between the two ends. Germline V gene data show CDR1 as SGHDN and CDR2 as FVKESK. This CDR3 has 14 amino acids. The CDR3 nucleotides are TGTGCCAGCAGCCTGACTATGGGGGGCTACGAGCAGTACTTC. Amino acids: CASSLTMGGYEQYF.

This clone was counted between two and nine times. The chain employs TRBV30 and TRBJ2-3, with D maybe TRBD1 (8 bases). The CDR3 sequence is 16 residues long. V was pared by 4 bases and J by 2 bases, with 19 bases between. Germline V gene sequence: CDR1 GTSNPN, CDR2 SVGIG (reference sequence). The CDR3 region is CAWIYREGQDTDTQYF. CDR3 coding DNA: TGTGCCTGGATCTACAGGGAGGGACAGGACACAGATACGCAGTATTTT.